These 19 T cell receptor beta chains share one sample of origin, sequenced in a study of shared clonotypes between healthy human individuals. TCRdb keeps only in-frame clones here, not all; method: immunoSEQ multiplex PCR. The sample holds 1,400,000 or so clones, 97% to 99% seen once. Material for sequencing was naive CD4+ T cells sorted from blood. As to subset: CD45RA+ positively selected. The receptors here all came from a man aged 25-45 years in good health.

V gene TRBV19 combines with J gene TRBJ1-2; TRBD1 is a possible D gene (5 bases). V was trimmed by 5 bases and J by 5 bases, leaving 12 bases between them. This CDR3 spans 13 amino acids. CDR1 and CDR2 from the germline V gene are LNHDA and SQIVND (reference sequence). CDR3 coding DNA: TGTGCCAGTAGTTTCAGGGATGGGTATGGCTACACCTTC. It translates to CASSFRDGYGYTF.

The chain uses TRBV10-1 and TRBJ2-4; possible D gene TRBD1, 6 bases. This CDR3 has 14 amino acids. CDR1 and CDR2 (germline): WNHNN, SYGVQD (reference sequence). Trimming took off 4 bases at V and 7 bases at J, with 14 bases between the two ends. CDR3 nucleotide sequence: TGCGCCAGCAGTGGGGACGGACAGAGGAACATTCAGTACTTC. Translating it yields CASSGDGQRNIQYF.

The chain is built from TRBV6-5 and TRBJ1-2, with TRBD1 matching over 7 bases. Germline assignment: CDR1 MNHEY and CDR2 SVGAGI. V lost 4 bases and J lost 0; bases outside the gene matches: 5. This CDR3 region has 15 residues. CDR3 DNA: TGTGCCAGCAGTTTCTGGACAGGAGCTAACTATGGCTACACCTTC. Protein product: CASSFWTGANYGYTF.

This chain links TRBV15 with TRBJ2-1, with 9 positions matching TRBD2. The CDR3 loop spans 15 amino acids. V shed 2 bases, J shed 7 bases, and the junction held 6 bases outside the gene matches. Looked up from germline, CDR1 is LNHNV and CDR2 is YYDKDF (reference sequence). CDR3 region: CATSRSRTSVNEQFF. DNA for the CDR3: TGTGCCACCAGCAGATCCCGGACTAGCGTAAATGAGCAGTTCTTC.

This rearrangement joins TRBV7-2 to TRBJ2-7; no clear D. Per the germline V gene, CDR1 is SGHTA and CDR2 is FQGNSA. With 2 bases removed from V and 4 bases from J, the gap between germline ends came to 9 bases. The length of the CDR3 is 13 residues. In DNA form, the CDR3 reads TGTGCCAGCAGCTTAACGATCCGGTACGAGCAGTACTTC. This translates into CASSLTIRYEQYF.

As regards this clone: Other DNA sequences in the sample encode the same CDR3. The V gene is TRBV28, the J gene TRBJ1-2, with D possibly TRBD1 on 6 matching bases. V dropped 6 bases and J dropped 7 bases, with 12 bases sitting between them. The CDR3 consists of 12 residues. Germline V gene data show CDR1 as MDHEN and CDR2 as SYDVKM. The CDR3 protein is CASSSGGGGYTF. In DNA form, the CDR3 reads TGTGCCAGCAGCTCCGGGGGCGGTGGCTACACCTTC.

The CDR3 protein is CASSFISQETQYF. The CDR3 nucleotides read TGTGCCAGCAGCTTCATTAGCCAAGAGACCCAGTACTTC. The chain uses TRBV5-4 and TRBJ2-5; D is unresolved. Per the germline V gene, CDR1 is SGHNT and CDR2 is YYREEE (reference sequence). The CDR3 is 13 amino acids. V was cut by 2 bases and J by 1 base, with 6 bases left in between.

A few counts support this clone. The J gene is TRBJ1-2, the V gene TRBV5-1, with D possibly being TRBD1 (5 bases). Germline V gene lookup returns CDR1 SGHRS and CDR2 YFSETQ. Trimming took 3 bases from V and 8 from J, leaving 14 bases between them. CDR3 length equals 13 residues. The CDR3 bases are TGCGCCAGCAGCTCACAGGTTGGAGGCGGCTACACCTTC. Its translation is CASSSQVGGGYTF.

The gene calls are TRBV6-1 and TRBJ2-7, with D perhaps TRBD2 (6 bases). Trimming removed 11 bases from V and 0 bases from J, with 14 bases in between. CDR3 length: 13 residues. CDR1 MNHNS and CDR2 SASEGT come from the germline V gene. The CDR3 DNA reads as TGTGCCGGTGGGACTTCCATCTCCTACGAGCAGTACTTC. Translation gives CAGGTSISYEQYF.

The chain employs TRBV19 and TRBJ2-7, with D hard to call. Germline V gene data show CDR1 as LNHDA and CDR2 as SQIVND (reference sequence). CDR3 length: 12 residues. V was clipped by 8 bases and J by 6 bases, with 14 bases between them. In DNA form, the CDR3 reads TGTGCCAGTGGAAGTCTAAAGTCCGAGCAGTACTTC. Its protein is CASGSLKSEQYF.

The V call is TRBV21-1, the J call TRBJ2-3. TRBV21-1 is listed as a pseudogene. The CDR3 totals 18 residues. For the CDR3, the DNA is TGTGCCAGCAGCAAACCCCTAAGTGAGGGGGAGGGCACAGATACGCAGTATTTT. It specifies CASSKPLSEGEGTDTQYF.

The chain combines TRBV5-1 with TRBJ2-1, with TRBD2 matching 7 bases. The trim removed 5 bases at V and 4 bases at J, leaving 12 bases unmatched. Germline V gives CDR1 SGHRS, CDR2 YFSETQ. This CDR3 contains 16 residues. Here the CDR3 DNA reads TGCGCCAGCAGTTCTCCGGGTATTAGCGGGTACAATGAGCAGTTCTTC. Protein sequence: CASSSPGISGYNEQFF.

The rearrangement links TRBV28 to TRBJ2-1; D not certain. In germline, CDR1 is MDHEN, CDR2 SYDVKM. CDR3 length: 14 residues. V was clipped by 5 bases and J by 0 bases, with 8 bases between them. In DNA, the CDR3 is TGTGCCAGCAGTACCCCCGGCTCCTACAATGAGCAGTTCTTC. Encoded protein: CASSTPGSYNEQFF.

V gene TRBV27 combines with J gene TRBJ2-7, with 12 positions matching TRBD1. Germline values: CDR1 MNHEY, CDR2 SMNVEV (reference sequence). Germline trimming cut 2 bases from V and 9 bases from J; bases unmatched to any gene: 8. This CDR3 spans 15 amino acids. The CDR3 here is CASSLTTGQGARQYF. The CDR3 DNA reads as TGTGCCAGCAGTTTAACGACGGGACAGGGGGCCCGGCAGTACTTC.

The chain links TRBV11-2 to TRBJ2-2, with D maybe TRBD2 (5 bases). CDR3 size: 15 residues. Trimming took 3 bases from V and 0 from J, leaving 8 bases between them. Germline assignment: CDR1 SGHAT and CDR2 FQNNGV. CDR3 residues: CASSFRRTNTGELFF. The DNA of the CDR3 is TGTGCCAGCAGCTTTAGGAGGACGAACACCGGGGAGCTGTTTTTT. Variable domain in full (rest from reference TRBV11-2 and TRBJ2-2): EAGVAQSPRYKIIEKRQSVAFWCNPISGHATLYWYQQILGQGPKLLIQFQNNGVVDDSQLPKDRFSAERLKGVDSTLKIQPAKLEDSAVYLCASSFRRTNTGELFFGEGSRLTVL.

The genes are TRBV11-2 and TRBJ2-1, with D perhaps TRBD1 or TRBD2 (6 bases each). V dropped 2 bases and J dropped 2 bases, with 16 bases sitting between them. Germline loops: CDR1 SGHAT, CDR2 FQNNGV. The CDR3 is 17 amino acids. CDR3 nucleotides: TGTGCCAGCAGCTTAACTCCTCGGGGGCGCACCTACAATGAGCAGTTCTTC. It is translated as CASSLTPRGRTYNEQFF.

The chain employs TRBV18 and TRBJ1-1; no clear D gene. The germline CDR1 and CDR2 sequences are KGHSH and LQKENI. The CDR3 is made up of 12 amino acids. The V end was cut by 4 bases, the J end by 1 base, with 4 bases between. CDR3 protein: CASSRANTEAFF. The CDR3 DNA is TGTGCCAGCTCACGTGCGAACACTGAAGCTTTCTTT.

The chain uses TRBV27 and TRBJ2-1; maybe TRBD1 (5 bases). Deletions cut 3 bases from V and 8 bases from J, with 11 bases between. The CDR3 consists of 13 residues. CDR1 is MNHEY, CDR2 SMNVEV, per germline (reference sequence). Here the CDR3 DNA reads TGTGCCAGCAGTTTCTGGGCCAGGGATGAGCAGTTCTTC. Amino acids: CASSFWARDEQFF.

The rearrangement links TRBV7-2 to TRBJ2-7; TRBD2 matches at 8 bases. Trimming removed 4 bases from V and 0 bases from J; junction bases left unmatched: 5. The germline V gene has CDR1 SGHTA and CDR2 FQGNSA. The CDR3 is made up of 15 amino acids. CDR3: CASSSTSGYSYEQYF. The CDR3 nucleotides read TGTGCCAGCAGCTCAACTAGCGGATACTCCTACGAGCAGTACTTC. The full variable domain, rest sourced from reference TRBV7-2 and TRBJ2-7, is GAGVSQSPSNKVTEKGKDVELRCDPISGHTALYWYRQSLGQGLEFLIYFQGNSAPDKSGLPSDRFSAERTGGSVSTLTIQRTQQEDSAVYLCASSSTSGYSYEQYFGPGTRLTVT.